A selection of T cell receptor beta chains follows, all from one sample in a study of blood T cell repertoires in COVID-19. Method: immunoSEQ multiplex PCR; TCRdb's copy keeps in-frame clones and lacks some. The sample contains over 150,000 clones, approximately 82% of which appear only once. Sequencing was done on a sample of peripheral blood. The receptors here all came from a human donor in a cohort sampled during active COVID-19. Both conserved end residues are part of each CDR3. D genes are given only for firm matches. Expanded clones are given a class, and other clones once, few, many or no size at all.

d_gene: NA
abundance: NA
len: 11
j_gene: TRBJ2-1
v_gene: TRBV11-3
CDR3aa: CASSLGLEQFF
CDR3nt: TGTGCCAGCAGCTTAGGTCTTGAGCAGTTCTTC

d_gene: NA
abundance: NA
len: 15
j_gene: TRBJ1-4
v_gene: TRBV14
CDR3aa: CASSPTDSKNEKLFF
CDR3nt: TGTGCCAGCAGTCCGACGGACAGTAAAAATGAAAAACTGTTTTTT

d_gene: TRBD1
abundance: NA
len: 15
j_gene: TRBJ2-2
v_gene: TRBV11-3
CDR3aa: CASSPGQGNTGELFF
CDR3nt: TGTGCCAGCAGCCCGGGACAGGGGAACACCGGGGAGCTGTTTTTT

d_gene: NA
abundance: NA
len: 13
j_gene: TRBJ1-1
v_gene: TRBV19
CDR3aa: CASSIQGFAEAFF
CDR3nt: TGTGCCAGTAGTATTCAGGGTTTCGCTGAAGCTTTCTTT

d_gene: NA
abundance: NA
len: 12
j_gene: TRBJ2-5
v_gene: TRBV2
CDR3aa: CASSEERRTQYF
CDR3nt: TGTGCCAGCAGTGAAGAGCGACGGACCCAGTACTTC

d_gene: NA
abundance: NA
len: 13
j_gene: TRBJ1-2
v_gene: TRBV7-9
CDR3aa: CASSFREGGSYTF
CDR3nt: TGTGCCAGCAGCTTCCGGGAGGGAGGCAGCTACACCTTC

d_gene: TRBD1
abundance: NA
len: 17
j_gene: TRBJ1-3
v_gene: TRBV5-5
CDR3aa: CASRHRDRSGSGNTIYF
CDR3nt: TGTGCCAGCAGGCATAGGGACAGGAGTGGCTCTGGAAACACCATATATTTT

d_gene: NA
abundance: once
len: 16
j_gene: TRBJ1-4
v_gene: TRBV21-1
CDR3aa: CASSKAGVATNEKLFF
CDR3nt: TGTGCCAGCAGCAAAGCCGGGGTAGCAACTAATGAAAAACTGTTTTTT

d_gene: NA
abundance: NA
len: 14
j_gene: TRBJ1-4
v_gene: TRBV6-5
CDR3aa: CASSPRGGNEKLFF
CDR3nt: TGTGCCAGCAGCCCCCGCGGAGGTAATGAAAAACTGTTTTTT

d_gene: NA
abundance: NA
len: 15
j_gene: TRBJ1-3
v_gene: TRBV20-1
CDR3aa: CSASYEVSSGNTIYF
CDR3nt: TGCAGTGCTAGTTACGAGGTTAGCTCTGGAAACACCATATATTTT

d_gene: TRBD1
abundance: NA
len: 13
j_gene: TRBJ1-4
v_gene: TRBV5-6
CDR3aa: CASSRDSREKLFF
CDR3nt: TGTGCCAGCAGTCGGGACAGCCGAGAAAAACTGTTTTTT

d_gene: NA
abundance: NA
len: 12
j_gene: TRBJ2-2
v_gene: TRBV12-3/TRBV12-4
CDR3aa: CANARSTGELFF
CDR3nt: TGTGCAAATGCCAGATCTACCGGGGAGCTGTTTTTT

d_gene: TRBD1
abundance: NA
len: 15
j_gene: TRBJ2-7
v_gene: TRBV6-5
CDR3aa: CASSSPGTGFNEQYF
CDR3nt: TGTGCCAGCAGTTCCCCCGGGACAGGGTTCAACGAGCAGTACTTC

d_gene: TRBD1
abundance: NA
len: 14
j_gene: TRBJ1-2
v_gene: TRBV5-4
CDR3aa: CASSFPGQVTGYTF
CDR3nt: TGTGCCAGCAGCTTTCCGGGACAGGTCACTGGCTACACCTTC

d_gene: TRBD1
abundance: NA
len: 14
j_gene: TRBJ2-7
v_gene: TRBV10-3
CDR3aa: CAISSGTGAPVQYF
CDR3nt: TGTGCCATCAGTTCCGGGACAGGGGCCCCAGTGCAGTACTTC

d_gene: TRBD1
abundance: NA
len: 14
j_gene: TRBJ1-5
v_gene: TRBV6-6
CDR3aa: CASGPARGQEPQHF
CDR3nt: TGTGCCAGCGGACCAGCCAGGGGGCAAGAGCCCCAGCATTTT

d_gene: NA
abundance: NA
len: 13
j_gene: TRBJ2-5
v_gene: TRBV19
CDR3aa: CASSPQGPETQYF
CDR3nt: TGTGCCAGTAGTCCCCAGGGGCCCGAGACCCAGTACTTC

d_gene: TRBD2
abundance: NA
len: 17
j_gene: TRBJ2-1
v_gene: TRBV11-2
CDR3aa: CASSLYWGLAGGEEQFF
CDR3nt: TGTGCCAGCAGCTTATATTGGGGACTAGCGGGAGGGGAAGAGCAGTTCTTC

d_gene: TRBD1
abundance: NA
len: 13
j_gene: TRBJ1-1
v_gene: TRBV30
CDR3aa: CAWGEFRGSEAFF
CDR3nt: TGTGCCTGGGGAGAGTTCAGGGGGTCTGAAGCTTTCTTT

d_gene: TRBD2
abundance: NA
len: 15
j_gene: TRBJ2-2
v_gene: TRBV2
CDR3aa: CASRGLVRNTGELFF
CDR3nt: TGTGCCAGCAGGGGACTAGTGAGGAACACCGGGGAGCTGTTTTTT

d_gene: TRBD1
abundance: NA
len: 15
j_gene: TRBJ2-5
v_gene: TRBV6-1
CDR3aa: CASRTYRGPEETQYF
CDR3nt: TGTGCCAGCAGGACCTACAGGGGCCCGGAAGAGACCCAGTACTTC

d_gene: NA
abundance: once
len: 16
j_gene: TRBJ1-2
v_gene: TRBV7-9
CDR3aa: CASSLVVYTSNYGYTF
CDR3nt: TGTGCCAGCAGCTTAGTTGTGTACACCTCTAACTATGGCTACACCTTC

d_gene: NA
abundance: NA
len: 13
j_gene: TRBJ1-2
v_gene: TRBV29-1
CDR3aa: CSVEGGGSYGYTF
CDR3nt: TGCAGCGTTGAAGGAGGGGGTAGCTATGGCTACACCTTC

d_gene: NA
abundance: NA
len: 16
j_gene: TRBJ2-1
v_gene: TRBV9
CDR3aa: CASSVDSGAQFNEQFF
CDR3nt: TGTGCCAGCAGCGTAGATTCAGGGGCCCAATTCAATGAGCAGTTCTTC

d_gene: NA
abundance: NA
len: 12
j_gene: TRBJ1-1
v_gene: TRBV10-1
CDR3aa: CASSRGASEAFF
CDR3nt: TGCGCCAGCAGTCGCGGGGCTTCTGAAGCTTTCTTT

d_gene: TRBD2
abundance: NA
len: 15
j_gene: TRBJ2-1
v_gene: TRBV7-2
CDR3aa: CASRPGTSGGLGQFF
CDR3nt: TGTGCCAGCAGGCCCGGGACTAGCGGTGGATTGGGGCAGTTCTTC

d_gene: NA
abundance: NA
len: 17
j_gene: TRBJ2-1
v_gene: TRBV4-1
CDR3aa: CASSQDSAEGTFNEQFF
CDR3nt: TGCGCCAGCAGCCAAGATTCAGCGGAAGGCACATTCAATGAGCAGTTCTTC

d_gene: NA
abundance: NA
len: 14
j_gene: TRBJ2-3
v_gene: TRBV2
CDR3aa: CASSSQGRADTQYF
CDR3nt: TGTGCCAGCAGTTCACAGGGAAGGGCAGATACGCAGTATTTT

d_gene: TRBD2
abundance: NA
len: 15
j_gene: TRBJ2-2
v_gene: TRBV24-1
CDR3aa: CATSRTSGKSGELFF
CDR3nt: TGTGCCACCAGTCGGACTAGCGGGAAATCCGGGGAGCTGTTTTTT

d_gene: NA
abundance: NA
len: 13
j_gene: TRBJ2-3
v_gene: TRBV4-2
CDR3aa: CASSQDPPSTQYF
CDR3nt: TGTGCCAGCAGCCAAGACCCCCCGAGTACGCAGTATTTT

d_gene: NA
abundance: NA
len: 15
j_gene: TRBJ2-3
v_gene: TRBV19
CDR3aa: CASAKQAGWGDTQYF
CDR3nt: TGTGCCAGTGCTAAACAGGCGGGGTGGGGAGATACGCAGTATTTT

d_gene: TRBD2
abundance: NA
len: 17
j_gene: TRBJ2-7
v_gene: TRBV3-1/TRBV3-2
CDR3aa: CASSQDGRTSGSYEQYF
CDR3nt: TGTGCCAGCAGCCAAGACGGGCGGACTAGCGGCTCCTACGAGCAGTACTTC

d_gene: TRBD1
abundance: NA
len: 15
j_gene: TRBJ2-3
v_gene: TRBV20-1
CDR3aa: CSASGTGGFKDTQYF
CDR3nt: TGCAGTGCTAGTGGGACAGGGGGCTTTAAAGATACGCAGTATTTT

d_gene: TRBD1
abundance: NA
len: 13
j_gene: TRBJ1-5
v_gene: TRBV6-5
CDR3aa: CATRTGSNQPQHF
CDR3nt: TGTGCCACTAGGACAGGTAGCAATCAGCCCCAGCATTTT

d_gene: TRBD2
abundance: NA
len: 14
j_gene: TRBJ2-2
v_gene: TRBV28
CDR3aa: CASIAGGFPGELFF
CDR3nt: TGTGCCAGCATAGCGGGAGGGTTCCCCGGGGAGCTGTTTTTT

d_gene: TRBD1
abundance: NA
len: 19
j_gene: TRBJ1-4
v_gene: TRBV10-2
CDR3aa: CASSESREGGPATNEKLFF
CDR3nt: TGCGCCAGCAGTGAGAGTAGAGAAGGGGGCCCAGCAACTAATGAAAAACTGTTTTTT

d_gene: NA
abundance: NA
len: 14
j_gene: TRBJ1-1
v_gene: TRBV28
CDR3aa: CASSFDWRGTEAFF
CDR3nt: TGTGCCAGCAGTTTCGACTGGAGGGGCACTGAAGCTTTCTTT

d_gene: NA
abundance: NA
len: 16
j_gene: TRBJ2-7
v_gene: TRBV16
CDR3aa: CASSQSGITDPYEQYF
CDR3nt: TGTGCCAGCAGCCAATCCGGGATAACAGATCCCTACGAGCAGTACTTC

d_gene: NA
abundance: few
len: 16
j_gene: TRBJ2-1
v_gene: TRBV28
CDR3aa: CASSVIGEDYYNEQFF
CDR3nt: TGTGCCAGCAGTGTCATCGGAGAAGATTACTACAATGAGCAGTTCTTC

d_gene: TRBD2
abundance: NA
len: 15
j_gene: TRBJ2-1
v_gene: TRBV2
CDR3aa: CARSTSGDDYNEQFF
CDR3nt: TGTGCCAGATCTACTAGCGGAGATGACTACAATGAGCAGTTCTTC

d_gene: NA
abundance: NA
len: 10
j_gene: TRBJ2-1
v_gene: TRBV21-1
CDR3aa: CGGNLYEQFF
CDR3nt: TGTGGCGGGAATCTCTATGAGCAGTTCTTC

d_gene: NA
abundance: NA
len: 14
j_gene: TRBJ2-6
v_gene: TRBV5-4
CDR3aa: CASSGASGANVLTF
CDR3nt: TGTGCCAGCAGCGGGGCCTCTGGGGCCAACGTCCTGACTTTC

d_gene: NA
abundance: once
len: 14
j_gene: TRBJ1-2
v_gene: TRBV7-9
CDR3aa: CASSLVGVNYGYTF
CDR3nt: TGTGCCAGCAGCTTAGTTGGAGTCAACTATGGCTACACCTTC

d_gene: NA
abundance: NA
len: 14
j_gene: TRBJ2-7
v_gene: TRBV30
CDR3aa: CAWRDSLGSYEQYF
CDR3nt: TGTGCCTGGAGGGACAGCCTAGGGTCCTACGAGCAGTACTTC

d_gene: NA
abundance: NA
len: 13
j_gene: TRBJ2-1
v_gene: TRBV27
CDR3aa: CASSLGGYNEQFF
CDR3nt: TGTGCCAGCAGTTTAGGAGGGTACAATGAGCAGTTCTTC

d_gene: NA
abundance: NA
len: 14
j_gene: TRBJ1-4
v_gene: TRBV28
CDR3aa: CASTGGSWGEKLFF
CDR3nt: TGTGCCAGCACGGGAGGATCTTGGGGTGAAAAACTGTTTTTT

d_gene: TRBD2
abundance: NA
len: 16
j_gene: TRBJ2-1
v_gene: TRBV5-6
CDR3aa: CASSLRTSASYNEQFF
CDR3nt: TGTGCCAGCAGCTTACGGACTAGCGCGTCCTACAATGAGCAGTTCTTC

d_gene: TRBD2
abundance: NA
len: 11
j_gene: TRBJ2-1
v_gene: TRBV5-4
CDR3aa: CASKERLAQFF
CDR3nt: TGTGCCAGCAAGGAGCGACTAGCCCAGTTCTTC

d_gene: TRBD1
abundance: once
len: 14
j_gene: TRBJ2-7
v_gene: TRBV5-1
CDR3aa: CASSGGTGSYEQYF
CDR3nt: TGCGCCAGCAGCGGTGGGACAGGAAGCTACGAGCAGTACTTC

d_gene: NA
abundance: once
len: 14
j_gene: TRBJ2-6
v_gene: TRBV6-6
CDR3aa: CASSPPGGANVLTF
CDR3nt: TGTGCCAGCAGCCCACCGGGTGGGGCCAACGTCCTGACTTTC

d_gene: TRBD1
abundance: NA
len: 16
j_gene: TRBJ2-3
v_gene: TRBV4-1
CDR3aa: CASSQRGTGSTDTQYF
CDR3nt: TGCGCCAGCAGCCAACGAGGGACAGGGAGCACAGATACGCAGTATTTT

d_gene: NA
abundance: NA
len: 14
j_gene: TRBJ2-5
v_gene: TRBV19
CDR3aa: CASNYRETQETQYF
CDR3nt: TGTGCCAGTAATTACAGGGAGACCCAAGAGACCCAGTACTTC

d_gene: NA
abundance: once
len: 16
j_gene: TRBJ2-3
v_gene: TRBV7-9
CDR3aa: CASSLARGTSTDTQYF
CDR3nt: TGTGCCAGCAGCTTAGCGAGGGGGACCAGCACAGATACGCAGTATTTT

d_gene: NA
abundance: NA
len: 16
j_gene: TRBJ2-7
v_gene: TRBV27
CDR3aa: CASSSKALTGSYEQYF
CDR3nt: TGTGCCAGCAGTTCGAAAGCCCTGACAGGCTCCTACGAGCAGTACTTC

d_gene: TRBD2
abundance: NA
len: 19
j_gene: TRBJ2-1
v_gene: TRBV7-8
CDR3aa: CASSPHRLRREGINNEQFF
CDR3nt: TGTGCCAGCAGTCCTCACCGCCTAAGACGGGAGGGCATTAATAATGAGCAGTTCTTC

d_gene: NA
abundance: NA
len: 16
j_gene: TRBJ2-6
v_gene: TRBV6-6
CDR3aa: CASILGRPSGANVLTF
CDR3nt: TGTGCCAGCATCCTGGGCAGGCCCTCTGGGGCCAACGTCCTGACTTTC

d_gene: NA
abundance: NA
len: 16
j_gene: TRBJ1-1
v_gene: TRBV6-5
CDR3aa: CASSYSSPGFDTEAFF
CDR3nt: TGTGCCAGCAGTTACTCGAGTCCGGGATTCGACACTGAAGCTTTCTTT